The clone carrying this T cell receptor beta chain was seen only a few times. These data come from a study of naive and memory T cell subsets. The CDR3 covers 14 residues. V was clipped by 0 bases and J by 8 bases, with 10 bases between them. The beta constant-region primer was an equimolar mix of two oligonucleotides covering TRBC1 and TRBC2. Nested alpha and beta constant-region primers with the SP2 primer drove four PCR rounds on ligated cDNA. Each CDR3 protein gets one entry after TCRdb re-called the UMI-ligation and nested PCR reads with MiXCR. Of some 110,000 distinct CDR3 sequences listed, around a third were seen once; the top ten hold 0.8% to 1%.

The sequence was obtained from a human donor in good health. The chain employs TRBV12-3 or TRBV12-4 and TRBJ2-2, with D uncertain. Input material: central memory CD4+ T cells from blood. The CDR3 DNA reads TGTGCCAGCAGTTTAGCGGGCGGAAGGGGGGAGCTGTTTTTT. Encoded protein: CASSLAGGRGELFF.